This is a list of T cell receptor beta chains from one sample in a study of T cells in Graves' hyperthyroidism and ophthalmopathy. Each CDR3 protein is one row after TCRdb ran MiXCR on the multiplex PCR reads. The sample carries about 270,000 distinct CDR3 sequences, about 24% recorded once. The sequenced sample consisted of blood. These receptors were collected from a woman between 35 and 50 years old with Graves' ophthalmopathy. Both conserved end residues are part of each CDR3. Fields, in order: D gene, J gene, V gene, clone size, CDR3 protein, CDR3 DNA. A D gene is named only where the DNA matches it firmly. Clone size, where shown, is once, few, many, or a class for clones that have expanded.

TRBD1,TRBJ2-5,TRBV24-1,-,CATSDSLRDRGTETQYF,TGTGCCACCAGTGATTCACTCCGGGACAGGGGCACGGAGACCCAGTACTTC
-,TRBJ1-2,TRBV6-2/TRBV6-3,-,CASRPYDSNYGYTF,TGTGCCAGCAGACCATACGACTCGAACTATGGCTACACCTTC
TRBD2,TRBJ2-7,TRBV5-1,many,CASTSSGASYEQYF,TGCGCCAGCACCTCTAGCGGCGCCTCCTACGAGCAGTACTTC
TRBD2,TRBJ2-7,TRBV4-1,-,CASSPLAVSYEQYF,TGCGCCAGCAGCCCTCTAGCGGTCTCCTACGAGCAGTACTTC
-,TRBJ2-7,TRBV19,-,CASSGTQSSYEQSF,TGTGCCAGTAGCGGGACACAGAGCTCCTACGAGCAGTCCTTC
-,TRBJ1-1,TRBV6-5,many,CASRHPRALNTEAFF,TGTGCCAGCAGACATCCCAGGGCATTGAACACTGAAGCTTTCTTT
TRBD1,TRBJ1-1,TRBV20-1,many,CSARGDRGKAEAFF,TGCAGTGCTAGAGGTGACAGGGGAAAGGCTGAAGCTTTCTTT
TRBD2,TRBJ2-7,TRBV7-2,many,CASSSGLAYTYEQYF,TGTGCCAGCAGTTCGGGACTAGCCTATACCTACGAGCAGTACTTC
-,TRBJ2-4,TRBV3-1,many,CASSHAVESKNIQYF,TGTGCCAGCAGCCATGCCGTGGAGTCCAAAAACATTCAGTACTTC
-,TRBJ2-7,TRBV28,many,CASSFPPGASGYFYEQYF,TGTGCCAGCAGTTTCCCCCCCGGAGCCAGCGGGTACTTCTACGAGCAGTACTTC
-,TRBJ2-5,TRBV28,-,CASSLGSPTGTQYF,TGTGCCAGCAGTTTGGGCAGCCCAACGGGGACCCAGTACTTC
-,TRBJ1-1,TRBV6-5,-,CASRSRGRERTEAFF,TGTGCCAGCAGGTCTCGGGGACGGGAAAGAACTGAAGCTTTCTTT
-,TRBJ2-7,TRBV6-1,many,CASSEGPGAYEQYF,TGTGCCAGCAGTGAAGGCCCGGGAGCGTACGAGCAGTACTTC
-,TRBJ1-1,TRBV28,many,CASSLSVHLNTEAFF,TGTGCCAGCAGTTTATCCGTACATTTGAACACTGAAGCTTTCTTT
TRBD1,TRBJ2-5,TRBV6-2/TRBV6-3,few,CASSDLGQGSKTQYF,TGTGCCAGCAGTGACCTGGGACAGGGATCGAAGACCCAGTACTTC
-,TRBJ1-2,TRBV30,-,CAWSERGPSYTF,TGTGCCTGGAGTGAGAGGGGACCGAGCTACACCTTC
-,TRBJ2-7,TRBV6-1,-,CASSARRDSYEQYF,TGTGCCAGCAGTGCTCGACGGGATTCCTACGAGCAGTACTTC
TRBD1,TRBJ2-7,TRBV15,-,CATSRVLQDRAYEQYF,TGTGCCACCAGCAGAGTTCTCCAGGACAGGGCCTACGAGCAGTACTTC
-,TRBJ2-7,TRBV13,many,CASSPRLGSDEQYF,TGTGCCAGCAGCCCGAGACTAGGGAGCGACGAGCAGTACTTC
-,TRBJ1-5,TRBV19,many,CASSIGQGSNQPQHF,TGTGCCAGTAGTATAGGCCAGGGTAGCAATCAGCCCCAGCATTTT
-,TRBJ1-2,TRBV2,many,CATSTTRYGYTF,TGTGCCACCTCTACCACTCGATATGGCTACACCTTC
TRBD1,TRBJ1-5,TRBV6-1,many,CASSEKGQGLNQPQHF,TGTGCCAGCAGTGAAAAGGGACAGGGACTCAATCAGCCCCAGCATTTT
-,TRBJ2-7,TRBV28,many,CASSFTGHRGEQYF,TGTGCCAGTAGTTTTACGGGACACCGTGGGGAGCAGTACTTC
-,TRBJ2-7,TRBV11-2,few,CASSLDIGYYYEQCF,TGTGCCAGCAGCTTAGATATCGGATACTACTACGAGCAGTGCTTC
-,TRBJ2-7,TRBV28,many,CASSGAVKGPYEQYF,TGTGCCAGCAGTGGGGCCGTCAAGGGGCCTTACGAGCAGTACTTC
-,TRBJ2-2,TRBV6-2/TRBV6-3,-,CASTYGQNTGELFF,TGTGCCAGCACCTACGGACAGAACACCGGGGAGCTGTTTTTT
TRBD1,TRBJ1-5,TRBV12-3/TRBV12-4,-,CASSLGQGSKPQHF,TGTGCCAGCAGTTTAGGACAGGGATCCAAGCCCCAGCATTTT
-,TRBJ1-3,TRBV2,-,CASRGILATGNTIYF,TGTGCCAGCAGGGGGATCCTGGCCACTGGAAACACCATATATTTT
-,TRBJ2-7,TRBV5-1,many,CASSPGEGSEQYF,TGCGCCAGCAGCCCCGGTGAAGGGTCCGAGCAGTACTTC
-,TRBJ2-5,TRBV12-5,many,CASGFGPQETQYF,TGTGCTAGTGGTTTTGGCCCGCAAGAGACCCAGTACTTC
-,TRBJ1-1,TRBV12-3/TRBV12-4,many,CASSLIRGTEAFF,TGTGCCAGCAGTTTAATCAGGGGCACTGAAGCTTTCTTT
TRBD2,TRBJ2-1,TRBV28,many,CASSFPVAGGNNEQFF,TGTGCCAGCAGTTTCCCTGTCGCGGGAGGGAACAATGAGCAGTTCTTC
-,TRBJ2-7,TRBV30,many,CAWSGGGGWYEQYF,TGTGCCTGGAGTGGAGGGGGGGGCTGGTACGAGCAGTACTTC
-,TRBJ1-5,TRBV24-1,many,CATSATGNNQPQHF,TGTGCCACCAGTGCCACAGGGAACAATCAGCCCCAGCATTTT
TRBD2,TRBJ2-2,TRBV4-2,-,CASSQFSGGNTGELFF,TGTGCCAGCAGCCAGTTTAGCGGGGGGAACACCGGGGAGCTGTTTTTT
TRBD1,TRBJ2-5,TRBV30,-,CAWSVPHDRGQEETQYF,TGTGCCTGGAGTGTGCCCCATGACAGGGGGCAAGAAGAGACCCAGTACTTC
-,TRBJ2-1,TRBV30,few,CAWRKGVEQFF,TGTGCCTGGAGAAAGGGGGTTGAGCAGTTCTTC
-,TRBJ2-7,TRBV27,many,CASSLNPRFLYEQYF,TGTGCCAGCAGTTTGAACCCGAGGTTTCTCTACGAGCAGTACTTC
-,TRBJ2-7,TRBV6-1,-,CASSESGTAPSSYEQYF,TGTGCCAGCAGTGAATCGGGGACCGCTCCGAGCTCCTACGAGCAGTACTTC
-,TRBJ2-2,TRBV6-5,many,CASSLRGGELFF,TGTGCCAGCAGTCTTCGGGGCGGGGAGCTGTTTTTT
TRBD1,TRBJ1-5,TRBV28,many,CASRGDSRNQPQHF,TGTGCCAGCAGGGGGGACAGCCGCAATCAGCCCCAGCATTTT
TRBD1,TRBJ2-7,TRBV7-9,many,CASSSGVGQGYEQYF,TGTGCCAGCAGCTCGGGGGTTGGACAGGGCTACGAGCAGTACTTC